The rows below give T cell receptor beta chains drawn from one sample of a study of shared clonotypes between healthy human individuals. Here immunoSEQ multiplex PCR was the method, and the copy in TCRdb shows in-frame clones only, minus some. The profile shows hundreds of thousands of clones, 95% to 97% of them singletons. The specimen was naive CD8+ T cells sorted from blood. The receptors originated from a man aged 25 to 40 in good health. The CDR3 runs from the conserved cysteine through the conserved F or W. D genes are given only for firm matches. Size tells how often a clone was seen (once, few, many) or the class of an expanded clone, and some rows leave it out.

CDR3 protein	CDR3 DNA	clone size	J gene	V gene	D gene
CASSPLAVQGTGELFF	TGTGCCAGCAGCCCATTAGCGGTTCAGGGCACCGGGGAGCTGTTTTTT	NA	TRBJ2-2	TRBV9	NA
CASSFKETQYF	TGTGCCAGCAGCTTTAAAGAGACCCAGTACTTC	NA	TRBJ2-5	TRBV7-9	NA
CASSWITNEQFF	TGTGCCAGCAGTTGGATCACAAATGAGCAGTTCTTC	few	TRBJ2-1	TRBV2	NA
CASSQAPSGSFRNEQFF	TGTGCCAGCAGCCAAGCCCCAAGCGGGAGTTTTAGGAATGAGCAGTTCTTC	once	TRBJ2-1	TRBV14	TRBD2
CSVRSPFSYEQYF	TGCAGCGTTAGAAGCCCCTTCTCCTACGAGCAGTACTTC	NA	TRBJ2-7	TRBV29-1	NA
CASSLRIGTGGSYNEQFF	TGTGCCAGCAGCTTAAGAATTGGGACAGGGGGGTCCTACAATGAGCAGTTCTTC	NA	TRBJ2-1	TRBV7-3	TRBD1
CASSKTGDTKNIQYF	TGTGCCAGCAGCAAGACAGGGGACACCAAAAACATTCAGTACTTC	NA	TRBJ2-4	TRBV7-9	TRBD1
CASSQIPQETQYF	TGTGCCAGCAGCCAAATCCCCCAAGAGACCCAGTACTTC	NA	TRBJ2-5	TRBV16	NA
CASSLTGSGNTIYF	TGTGCCAGCAGTTTAACAGGGTCTGGAAACACCATATATTTT	NA	TRBJ1-3	TRBV28	NA
CASSLGKTGRGSEAFF	TGTGCCAGCAGCTTAGGAAAGACTGGAAGGGGTTCTGAAGCTTTCTTT	NA	TRBJ1-1	TRBV7-9	NA
CSVEGQGAEEQYF	TGCAGCGTTGAAGGACAGGGGGCCGAGGAGCAGTACTTC	NA	TRBJ2-7	TRBV29-1	TRBD1
CASSQDLRTEAFF	TGCGCCAGCAGCCAAGATTTGAGGACTGAAGCTTTCTTT	NA	TRBJ1-1	TRBV4-3	NA
CASSQTSGIPYEQYF	TGTGCCAGCAGCCAGACTAGCGGGATTCCCTACGAGCAGTACTTC	NA	TRBJ2-7	TRBV11-2	TRBD2
CASSVGAGGSYEQYF	TGTGCCAGCAGCGTAGGGGCGGGAGGATCCTACGAGCAGTACTTC	NA	TRBJ2-7	TRBV9	TRBD2
CASSEAPGSLSGANVLTF	TGTGCCAGCAGTGAAGCCCCGGGGTCTCTCTCTGGGGCCAACGTCCTGACTTTC	NA	TRBJ2-6	TRBV6-1	NA
CASSLDPNNEKLFF	TGTGCCAGCAGCTTAGACCCGAATAACGAAAAACTGTTTTTT	NA	TRBJ1-4	TRBV7-9	NA
CASSLGGDPQHF	TGTGCCAGCAGCTTAGGGGGGGATCCCCAGCATTTT	NA	TRBJ1-5	TRBV7-9	NA
CASSLLRVGKYEQYF	TGTGCCAGCAGCTTACTCCGCGTAGGTAAATACGAGCAGTACTTC	NA	TRBJ2-7	TRBV7-2	NA
CASSLSAGLAGVLYEQYF	TGCGCCAGCAGCTTATCAGCGGGCCTAGCGGGAGTACTCTACGAGCAGTACTTC	NA	TRBJ2-7	TRBV5-1	TRBD2
CASSSEDGRAYEQYF	TGTGCCAGCAGCTCTGAGGACGGGAGGGCCTACGAGCAGTACTTC	NA	TRBJ2-7	TRBV7-9	TRBD2
CASSLRSLAGALETQYF	TGCGCCAGCAGCTTGAGATCGCTAGCGGGAGCCTTGGAGACCCAGTACTTC	once	TRBJ2-5	TRBV5-1	TRBD2
CASSPRNRPAAFF	TGTGCCAGCAGTCCCCGCAACAGGCCGGCAGCTTTCTTT	once	TRBJ1-1	TRBV27	NA
CSVEETGSYEQYF	TGCAGCGTTGAAGAAACAGGGTCTTACGAGCAGTACTTC	NA	TRBJ2-7	TRBV29-1	NA
CASSSAAQGEQFF	TGTGCCAGCAGCTCGGCCGCCCAAGGTGAGCAGTTCTTC	NA	TRBJ2-1	TRBV7-9	NA
CASSSEGPTDTQYF	TGCGCCAGCAGCTCGGAGGGCCCGACTGATACGCAGTATTTT	NA	TRBJ2-3	TRBV5-1	NA
CASSAGFNEQFF	TGTGCCAGCAGTGCTGGGTTTAACGAGCAGTTCTTC	NA	TRBJ2-1	TRBV2	NA
CASRQGLEAYEQYF	TGTGCCAGCAGACAGGGACTAGAGGCCTACGAGCAGTACTTC	NA	TRBJ2-7	TRBV27	TRBD2
CASSTGLAEEQFF	TGCGCCAGCAGCACGGGACTAGCGGAAGAGCAGTTCTTC	NA	TRBJ2-1	TRBV5-1	TRBD2
CASSLLGGDYGYTF	TGTGCCAGCAGCTTGTTAGGGGGCGACTATGGCTACACCTTC	NA	TRBJ1-2	TRBV5-4	TRBD1
CATSSAIWTGENTGELFF	TGTGCCACCAGCAGCGCAATCTGGACAGGGGAGAACACCGGGGAGCTGTTTTTT	NA	TRBJ2-2	TRBV15	TRBD1
CSARPIYEQYF	TGCAGTGCTAGACCCATTTACGAGCAGTACTTC	NA	TRBJ2-7	TRBV20-1	NA
CASSRVPGLTSHEQFF	TGTGCCAGCAGTCGAGTTCCGGGACTAACTTCGCATGAGCAGTTCTTC	NA	TRBJ2-1	TRBV28	TRBD2
CASSYRDRGLLDEQFF	TGTGCCAGCAGCTACCGGGACAGGGGGCTTTTGGATGAGCAGTTCTTC	NA	TRBJ2-1	TRBV7-6	TRBD1
CASSFQLAYPVVEQFF	TGTGCCAGCAGTTTTCAACTAGCGTACCCCGTAGTGGAGCAGTTCTTC	NA	TRBJ2-1	TRBV28	TRBD2
CASSSRTVHTEAFF	TGTGCCAGCAGTTCGAGGACAGTCCACACTGAAGCTTTCTTT	NA	TRBJ1-1	TRBV27	NA
CASSTNFATNEKLFF	TGTGCCAGCAGTACCAACTTTGCAACTAATGAAAAACTGTTTTTT	NA	TRBJ1-4	TRBV28	NA
CASSPEATPRNEQFF	TGTGCCAGCAGCCCAGAAGCTACCCCCCGAAATGAGCAGTTCTTC	NA	TRBJ2-1	TRBV2	NA
CASSLRGGETQYF	TGTGCCAGCAGCTTAAGGGGCGGGGAGACCCAGTACTTC	NA	TRBJ2-5	TRBV7-6	NA
CASSERRGLAGLNEQFF	TGTGCCAGCAGCGAACGACGGGGACTAGCGGGGCTTAATGAGCAGTTCTTC	NA	TRBJ2-1	TRBV11-3	TRBD2
CASSLGPPSLTDTQYF	TGTGCCAGCAGTTTAGGCCCGCCGTCGCTCACAGATACGCAGTATTTT	NA	TRBJ2-3	TRBV27	NA
CASSSSPPAGLGYEQYF	TGTGCCAGCAGCTCCTCCCCACCCGCGGGTTTGGGTTACGAGCAGTACTTC	NA	TRBJ2-7	TRBV7-9	NA
CASSHRAQASLSGYTF	TGTGCCAGCAGCCACCGGGCCCAAGCGTCCTTATCGGGCTACACCTTC	NA	TRBJ1-2	TRBV7-9	NA
CSVEGFGLASYEQYF	TGCAGCGTTGAAGGATTTGGACTAGCGAGCTACGAGCAGTACTTC	NA	TRBJ2-7	TRBV29-1	TRBD2
CASGEPSPPDTQYF	TGTGCCAGCGGCGAACCTTCACCCCCAGATACGCAGTATTTT	NA	TRBJ2-3	TRBV25-1	NA
CASSLSSSNTGELFF	TGTGCCAGCAGTTTATCATCCTCGAACACCGGGGAGCTGTTTTTT	NA	TRBJ2-2	TRBV27	NA
CASSFGNGNEQFF	TGTGCCAGCAGTTTTGGCAACGGCAATGAGCAGTTCTTC	NA	TRBJ2-1	TRBV27	NA
CASMGGTNEAFF	TGTGCCAGCATGGGCGGAACGAATGAAGCTTTCTTT	NA	TRBJ1-1	TRBV2	NA
CASSQVHWDRSDEQYF	TGTGCCAGCAGCCAAGTACACTGGGACAGGTCCGACGAGCAGTACTTC	NA	TRBJ2-7	TRBV14	TRBD1
CASSQEPGLAENNEQFF	TGTGCCAGCAGCCAAGAGCCGGGGCTAGCGGAAAACAATGAGCAGTTCTTC	NA	TRBJ2-1	TRBV14	TRBD2
CASSKGQGGQPQHF	TGTGCCAGCTCTAAGGGACAGGGAGGTCAGCCCCAGCATTTT	NA	TRBJ1-5	TRBV2	TRBD1
CSVAIVPLRQGDEQYF	TGCAGCGTTGCAATCGTCCCTCTTCGGCAGGGGGACGAGCAGTACTTC	NA	TRBJ2-7	TRBV29-1	TRBD1
CASSPGDRQFF	TGTGCCAGCAGCCCAGGGGACCGGCAGTTCTTC	NA	TRBJ2-1	TRBV7-9	NA
CASSWTGGDTGELFF	TGTGCCAGCAGCTGGACAGGGGGCGACACCGGGGAGCTGTTTTTT	NA	TRBJ2-2	TRBV7-8	TRBD1
CASSPFEPEGNIQYF	TGTGCCAGCAGCCCCTTTGAACCTGAGGGAAACATTCAGTACTTC	once	TRBJ2-4	TRBV7-9	NA
CSVKDLNKGPQEDTIYF	TGCAGCGTGAAGGACCTGAATAAGGGGCCTCAGGAGGACACCATATATTTT	NA	TRBJ1-3	TRBV29-1	NA
CASSSTSGSYEQYF	TGTGCCAGCAGCTCAACTAGCGGGAGTTACGAGCAGTACTTC	NA	TRBJ2-7	TRBV5-6	TRBD2
CASSPFRDSKETQYF	TGTGCCAGCAGCCCCTTCCGGGACAGCAAAGAGACCCAGTACTTC	NA	TRBJ2-5	TRBV14	TRBD1
CATRPDRGENQPQHF	TGTGCCACCAGACCAGACAGGGGAGAGAATCAGCCCCAGCATTTT	NA	TRBJ1-5	TRBV15	TRBD1
CASSLRFGGHGMVYEQYF	TGTGCCAGCAGCTTACGTTTCGGAGGGCACGGTATGGTCTACGAGCAGTACTTC	NA	TRBJ2-7	TRBV7-6	NA